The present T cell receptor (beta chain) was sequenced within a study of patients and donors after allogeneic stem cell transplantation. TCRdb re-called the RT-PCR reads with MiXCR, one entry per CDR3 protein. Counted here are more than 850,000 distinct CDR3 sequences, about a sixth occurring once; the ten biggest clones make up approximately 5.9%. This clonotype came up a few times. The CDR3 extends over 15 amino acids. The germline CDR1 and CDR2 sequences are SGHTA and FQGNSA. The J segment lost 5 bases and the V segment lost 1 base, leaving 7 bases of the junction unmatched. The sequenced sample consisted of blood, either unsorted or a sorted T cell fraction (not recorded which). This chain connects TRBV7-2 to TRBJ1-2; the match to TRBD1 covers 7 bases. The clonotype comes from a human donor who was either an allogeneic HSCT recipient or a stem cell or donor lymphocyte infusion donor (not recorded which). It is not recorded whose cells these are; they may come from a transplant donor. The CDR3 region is CASSLEGAPLYGYTF. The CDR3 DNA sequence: TGTGCCAGCAGCTTAGAGGGGGCCCCCCTTTATGGCTACACCTTC.